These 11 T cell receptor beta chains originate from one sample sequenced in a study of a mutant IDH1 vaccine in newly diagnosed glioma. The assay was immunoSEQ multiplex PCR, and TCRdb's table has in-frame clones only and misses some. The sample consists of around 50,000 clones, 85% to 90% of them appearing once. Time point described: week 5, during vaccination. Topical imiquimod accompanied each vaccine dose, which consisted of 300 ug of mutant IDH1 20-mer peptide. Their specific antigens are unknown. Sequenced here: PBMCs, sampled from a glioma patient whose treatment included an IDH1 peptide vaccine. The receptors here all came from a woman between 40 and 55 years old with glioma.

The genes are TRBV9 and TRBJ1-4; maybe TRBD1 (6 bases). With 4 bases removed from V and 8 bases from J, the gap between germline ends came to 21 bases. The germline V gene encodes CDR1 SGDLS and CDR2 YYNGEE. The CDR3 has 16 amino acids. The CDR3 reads CASSPQTGRGMEKLFF. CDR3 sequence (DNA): TGTGCCAGCAGCCCGCAAACAGGGCGTGGGATGGAAAAACTGTTTTTT.

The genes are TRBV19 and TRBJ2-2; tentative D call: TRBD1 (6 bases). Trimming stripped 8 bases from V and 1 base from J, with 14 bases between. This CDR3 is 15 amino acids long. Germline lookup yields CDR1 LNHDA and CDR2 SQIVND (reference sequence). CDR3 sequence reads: CASDTRQENTGELFF. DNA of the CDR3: TGTGCCAGTGACACGAGACAGGAGAACACCGGGGAGCTGTTTTTT.

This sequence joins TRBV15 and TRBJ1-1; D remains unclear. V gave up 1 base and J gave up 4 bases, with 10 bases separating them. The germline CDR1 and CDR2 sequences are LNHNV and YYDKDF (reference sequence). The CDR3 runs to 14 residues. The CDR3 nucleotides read TGTGCCACCAGCAGAGCGAGTATGGGCACTGAAGCTTTCTTT. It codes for CATSRASMGTEAFF.

The DNA for the CDR3 is TGTGCCAGCAGCTTGGCGGTATTAGCGGGGGACACGCAGTATTTT. Encoded protein: CASSLAVLAGDTQYF. This rearrangement joins TRBV5-6 to TRBJ2-3, with 9 bases matching TRBD2. CDR1 SGHDT and CDR2 YYEEEE come from the germline V gene. With V trimmed by 0 bases and J by 9 bases, 8 bases remained unmatched. This CDR3 is 15 amino acids long.

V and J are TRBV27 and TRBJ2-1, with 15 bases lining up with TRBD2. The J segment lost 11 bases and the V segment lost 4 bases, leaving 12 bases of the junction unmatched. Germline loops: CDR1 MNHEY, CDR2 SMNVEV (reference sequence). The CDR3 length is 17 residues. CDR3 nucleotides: TGTGCCAGCAGTTCACCCGGACTAGCGGGAGGGCCTCATAAGCAGTTCTTC. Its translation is CASSSPGLAGGPHKQFF.

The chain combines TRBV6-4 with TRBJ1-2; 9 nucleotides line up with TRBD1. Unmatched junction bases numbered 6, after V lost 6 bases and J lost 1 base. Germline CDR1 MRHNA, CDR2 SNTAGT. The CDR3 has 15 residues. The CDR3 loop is CASRPGTGNNYGYTF. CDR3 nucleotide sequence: TGTGCCAGCAGGCCCGGGACAGGGAATAACTATGGCTACACCTTC.

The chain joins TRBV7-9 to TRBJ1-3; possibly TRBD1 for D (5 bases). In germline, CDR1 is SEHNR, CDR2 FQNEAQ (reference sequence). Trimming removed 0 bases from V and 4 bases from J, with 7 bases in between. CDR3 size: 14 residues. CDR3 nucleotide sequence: TGTGCCAGCAGCTTAGCGGGGGACGGAAACACCATATATTTT. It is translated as CASSLAGDGNTIYF.

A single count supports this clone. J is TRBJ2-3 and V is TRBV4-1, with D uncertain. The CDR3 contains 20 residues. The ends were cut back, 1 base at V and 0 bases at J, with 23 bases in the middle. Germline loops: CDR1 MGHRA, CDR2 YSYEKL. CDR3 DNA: TGCGCCAGCAGCCAAGGTACGTGGGCAGAGCCTGGGATCAGCACAGATACGCAGTATTTT. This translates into CASSQGTWAEPGISTDTQYF.

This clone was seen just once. DNA of the CDR3: TGTGCCAGCACCGAATCAAGGGACAGAGCCTACGAGCAGTACTTC. Amino acid sequence: CASTESRDRAYEQYF. The rearrangement uses TRBV2 and TRBJ2-7; 7 bases match TRBD1. The germline V gene encodes CDR1 SNHLY and CDR2 FYNNEI. V lost 7 bases and J lost 2; bases outside the gene matches: 11. CDR3 length: 15 amino acids.

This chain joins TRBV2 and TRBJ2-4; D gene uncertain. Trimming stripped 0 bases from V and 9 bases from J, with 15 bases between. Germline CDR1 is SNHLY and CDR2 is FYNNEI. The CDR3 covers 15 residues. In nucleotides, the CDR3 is TGTGCCAGCAGTGAAGCGCTTTGGGCGGTTGGCATTCAGTACTTC. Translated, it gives CASSEALWAVGIQYF.

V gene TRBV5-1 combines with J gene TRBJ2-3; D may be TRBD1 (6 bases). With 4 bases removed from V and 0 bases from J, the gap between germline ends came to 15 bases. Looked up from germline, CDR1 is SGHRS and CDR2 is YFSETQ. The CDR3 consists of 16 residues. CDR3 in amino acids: CASSPGQTSSTDTQYF. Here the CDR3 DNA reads TGCGCCAGCAGCCCCGGACAGACTTCTAGCACAGATACGCAGTATTTT.